A single sample gave rise to the 6 T cell receptor beta chains below, sequenced in a study of human T cells and chemical hapten exposure listed by TCRdb under 2021. To prepare the library, RACE was applied. TCRdb shows the sequencer as NextSeq 500. TCRdb trimmed public reads at Q25 via fastp, called clones via MiXCR and kept in-frame beta chains. Each CDR3 protein gets just one entry, which takes the most common genes and DNA from the rows behind it. For this sample the table gives 50,000 to 70,000 distinct CDR3 sequences, of which 6% to 7% were detected only once. Of the sample, 3% to 4% is held by the ten largest clones. The sample's time point label, decoded: healthy volunteer bleed at 6 weeks. Unfractionated whole blood was collected in Tempus Blood RNA tubes, and total RNA was extracted from that blood. The sample consisted of whole blood. The origin of the receptors is a female donor in good health. Some clones in this sample may be carry-over from other donors' samples.

This clonotype was seen many times. The V and J genes are TRBV20-1 and TRBJ1-1; a weak D match, TRBD1 (5 bases). Per the germline V gene, CDR1 is DFQATT and CDR2 is SNEGSKA (reference sequence). Trimming shortened V by 3 bases and J by 5 bases, and 13 bases separated the two germline ends. The CDR3 totals 13 residues. CDR3 sequence reads: CSASRVGGTEAFF. CDR3 bases: TGCAGTGCTAGCAGGGTCGGCGGGACTGAAGCTTTCTTT.

This clonotype was picked up many times. The chain is built from TRBV20-1 and TRBJ2-4, with TRBD2 matching over 10 bases. The germline gives CDR1 DFQATT, CDR2 SNEGSKA (reference sequence). V trimming: 2 bases; J trimming: 1 base; junction bases outside the gene matches: 2. This CDR3 is built from 15 residues. For the CDR3, the DNA is TGCAGTGCTAGACTAGCGGGAGTGGCCAAAAACATTCAGTACTTC. Encoded protein: CSARLAGVAKNIQYF.

Comment on this clonotype: This may be a read error: a much more frequent sequence differs by one nucleotide. V is TRBV20-1 and J is TRBJ1-1; D may be TRBD1 (5 bases). The CDR3 covers 11 residues. CDR1 is DFQATT, CDR2 SNEGSKA, per germline (reference sequence). The germline V and J ends were trimmed by 4 bases and 10 bases, with 13 bases remaining between them. CDR3 sequence (DNA): TGCAGTGCTACGAAGGGGTTTGGAGCTTTCTTT. Translating gives CSATKGFGAFF.

V and J are TRBV12-3 or TRBV12-4 and TRBJ2-1, with 8 nucleotides matching TRBD1. The CDR3 is 15 amino acids. V shed 5 bases and J 8 bases; nucleotides not matched to a gene: 11. In nucleotides, the CDR3 is TGTGCCAGCAGTCCCTGGACAGGGCTGTTGGATGAGCAGTTCTTC. Translating it yields CASSPWTGLLDEQFF.

This clonotype was seen many times. As DNA, the CDR3 is TGTGCCAGCAGCTTTAGCGGGAGCACAGATACGCAGTATTTT. Translated: CASSFSGSTDTQYF. This chain joins TRBV5-6 and TRBJ2-3; 7 nucleotides match TRBD2. CDR1 SGHDT and CDR2 YYEEEE come from the germline V gene. V shed 2 bases, J shed 0 bases, and the junction held 0 bases outside the gene matches. The CDR3 totals 14 residues.

This clonotype was seen repeatedly, ten times or more. V gene TRBV2 combines with J gene TRBJ1-3; D call uncertain. V lost 8 bases, J lost 0 bases, and 11 bases lay in between. The length of the CDR3 is 14 residues. Germline CDR1 and CDR2: SNHLY and FYNNEI. This chain's CDR3 is CASSQDDSGNTIYF. CDR3 coding DNA: TGTGCCAGCTCTCAGGACGACTCTGGAAACACCATATATTTT.